This TCR beta chain was observed in a study of cytomegalovirus exposure and HLA in healthy donors. Looking at the study overall: Caucasian-associated ancestry cluster membership applied to 75% to 85% of around 400 genotyped donors. Overall study results and limits: Most TCR sequences proved rare, with some public TCRs found in many donors. After further analysis at a later stage, some 15,000 TCR beta sequences were associated with HLA alleles at 0.05 false discovery rate. In a later analysis, TCR beta V- and J-gene trimming was associated with a missense DCLRE1C variant.

A multiplex PCR was run with 60 Vbeta primers and 13 Jbeta primers. This table comes from immunoSEQ multiplex PCR, and its TCRdb copy is limited to in-frame clones, with some not included. The table shows tens of thousands of clones, with around 79% occurring only once. As regards this clone: As yet, its antigen is unknown.

The CDR3 runs to 12 residues. V lost 1 base, J lost 7 bases, and 9 bases lay in between. The germline V gene encodes CDR1 SGHDT and CDR2 YYEEEE. The specimen sequenced was PBMCs. V usage is TRBV5-6 and J usage is TRBJ2-7, with D tentatively TRBD2 (5 bases). This sequence originates from a female donor in good health and CMV-seronegative. CDR3 in DNA: TGTGCCAGCAGCTTGTACACTAGGGAGCAGTACTTC. It encodes CASSLYTREQYF.